This T cell receptor (beta chain) stems from a study of OX40 agonist ivuxolimab in advanced cancers. Study-wide context: Ivuxolimab was delivered to patients intravenously every 2 weeks at doses spanning 0.01 to 10 mg/kg. Study-wide results and caveats: More expanded clones were found, on average, in CD8+ than in CD4+ T cells. CD4+ and CD8+ blood T cells expanded clonally by week 6 at 0.1 to 3.0 mg/kg.

Comment on this clone: The antigen is not known.

V was cut by 6 bases and J by 0 bases, with 9 bases left in between. Germline CDR1 and CDR2: SGHTS and YDEGEE. The CDR3 is made up of 13 amino acids. Patients with a history of autoimmune disease or on systemic immunosuppression were excluded. Only in-frame clones appear in the TCRdb table, and some are missing; sequencing was by immunoSEQ multiplex PCR. There are roughly 80,000 clones in the sample; roughly 80% occur only once, and 0.85% lies in the top ten. The receptor was isolated from an adult with an advanced solid tumor such as melanoma, head and neck, liver or kidney cancer. The genes are TRBV5-8 and TRBJ1-1; D may be TRBD1 (5 bases). Sequenced here: CD4+ or CD8+ T cells sorted from blood, sampled in a trial of the OX40 agonist ivuxolimab. The CDR3 here is CASKGRVNTEAFF. CDR3 DNA: TGTGCCAGCAAGGGACGGGTGAACACTGAAGCTTTCTTT. Using reference TRBV5-8 and TRBJ1-1 for the parts outside the CDR3, the full variable domain is EAGVTQSPTHLIKTRGQQATLRCSPISGHTSVYWYQQALGLGLQFLLWYDEGEERNRGNFPPRFSGRQFPNYSSELNVNALELEDSALYLCASKGRVNTEAFFGQGTRLTVV.